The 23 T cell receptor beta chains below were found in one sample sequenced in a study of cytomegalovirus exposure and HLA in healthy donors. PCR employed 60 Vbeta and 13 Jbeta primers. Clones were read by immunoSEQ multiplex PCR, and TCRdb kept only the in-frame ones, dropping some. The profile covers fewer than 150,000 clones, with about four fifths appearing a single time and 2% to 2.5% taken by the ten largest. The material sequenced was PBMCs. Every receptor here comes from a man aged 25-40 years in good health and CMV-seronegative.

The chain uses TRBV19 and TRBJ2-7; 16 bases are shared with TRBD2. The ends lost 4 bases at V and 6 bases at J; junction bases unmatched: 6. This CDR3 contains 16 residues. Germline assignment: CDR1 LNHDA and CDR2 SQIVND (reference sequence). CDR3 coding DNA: TGTGCCAGTAGTACGGGACTAGCGGGGGGGCTGTTCGAGCAGTACTTC. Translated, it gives CASSTGLAGGLFEQYF. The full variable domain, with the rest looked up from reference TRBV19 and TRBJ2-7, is DGGITQSPKYLFRKEGQNVTLSCEQNLNHDAMYWYRQDPGQGLRLIYYSQIVNDFQKGDIAEGYSVSREKKESFPLTVTSAQKNPTAFYLCASSTGLAGGLFEQYFGPGTRLTVT.

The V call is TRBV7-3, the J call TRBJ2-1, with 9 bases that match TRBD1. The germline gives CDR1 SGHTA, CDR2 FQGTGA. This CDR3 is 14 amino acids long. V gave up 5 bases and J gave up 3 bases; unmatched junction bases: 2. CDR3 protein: CASSRQGVYNEQFF. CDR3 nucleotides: TGTGCCAGCAGCCGACAGGGGGTCTACAATGAGCAGTTCTTC.

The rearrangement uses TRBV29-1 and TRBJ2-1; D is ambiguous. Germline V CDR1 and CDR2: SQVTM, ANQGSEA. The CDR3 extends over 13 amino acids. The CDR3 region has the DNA TGCAGGGTCGGGTATAGCTCCTACAATGAGCAGTTCTTC. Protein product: CRVGYSSYNEQFF.

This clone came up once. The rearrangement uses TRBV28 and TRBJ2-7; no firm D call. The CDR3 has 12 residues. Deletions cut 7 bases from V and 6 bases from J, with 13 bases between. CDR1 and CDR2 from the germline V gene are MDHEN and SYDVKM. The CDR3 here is CASTLGRGEQYF. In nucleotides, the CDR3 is TGTGCCAGCACCTTGGGTAGAGGCGAGCAGTACTTC. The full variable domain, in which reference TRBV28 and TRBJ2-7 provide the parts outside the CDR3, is DVKVTQSSRYLVKRTGEKVFLECVQDMDHENMFWYRQDPGLGLRLIYFSYDVKMKEKGDIPEGYSVSREKKERFSLILESASTNQTSMYLCASTLGRGEQYFGPGTRLTVT.

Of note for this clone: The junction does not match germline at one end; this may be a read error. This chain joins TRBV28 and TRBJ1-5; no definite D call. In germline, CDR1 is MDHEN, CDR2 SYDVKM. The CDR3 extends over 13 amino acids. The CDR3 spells CASGLLSNQPQHF. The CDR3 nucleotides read TGTGCCAGCGGTTTGTTAAGCAATCAGCCCCAGCATTTT.

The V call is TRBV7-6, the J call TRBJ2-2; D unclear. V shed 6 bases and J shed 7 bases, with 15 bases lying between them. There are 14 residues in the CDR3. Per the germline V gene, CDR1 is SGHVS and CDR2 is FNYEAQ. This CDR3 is CASRPQTTVGELFF. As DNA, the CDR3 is TGTGCCAGCAGACCACAGACCACGGTCGGGGAGCTGTTTTTT.

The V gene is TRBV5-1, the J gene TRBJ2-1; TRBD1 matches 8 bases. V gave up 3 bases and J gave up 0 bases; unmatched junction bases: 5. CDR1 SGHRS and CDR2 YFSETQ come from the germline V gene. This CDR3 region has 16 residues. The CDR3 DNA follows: TGCGCCAGCAGCTCAGGGACAGGCAACTCCTACAATGAGCAGTTCTTC. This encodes CASSSGTGNSYNEQFF.

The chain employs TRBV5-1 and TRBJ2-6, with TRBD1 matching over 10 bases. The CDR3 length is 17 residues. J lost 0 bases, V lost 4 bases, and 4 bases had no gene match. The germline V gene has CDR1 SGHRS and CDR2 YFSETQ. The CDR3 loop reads CASSRQGAGSGANVLTF. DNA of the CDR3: TGCGCCAGCAGCAGACAGGGGGCAGGCTCTGGGGCCAACGTCCTGACTTTC.

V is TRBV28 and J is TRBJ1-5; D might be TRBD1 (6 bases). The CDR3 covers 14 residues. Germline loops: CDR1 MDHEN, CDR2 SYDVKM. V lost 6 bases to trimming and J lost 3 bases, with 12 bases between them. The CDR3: CASRPGQFNQPQHF. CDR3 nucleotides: TGTGCCAGCAGGCCCGGACAGTTCAATCAGCCCCAGCATTTT.

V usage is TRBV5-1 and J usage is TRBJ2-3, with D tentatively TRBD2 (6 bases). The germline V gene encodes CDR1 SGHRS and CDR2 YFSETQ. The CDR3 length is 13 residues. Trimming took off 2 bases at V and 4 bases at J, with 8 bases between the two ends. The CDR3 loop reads CASSFREADTQYF. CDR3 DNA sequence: TGCGCCAGCAGCTTTAGGGAGGCAGATACGCAGTATTTT.

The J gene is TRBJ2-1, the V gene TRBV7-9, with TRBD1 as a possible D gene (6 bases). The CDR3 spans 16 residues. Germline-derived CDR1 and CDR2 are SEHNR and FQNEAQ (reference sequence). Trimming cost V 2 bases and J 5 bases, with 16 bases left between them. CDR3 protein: CASSLIQGRSDNEQFF. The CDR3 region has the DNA TGTGCCAGCAGCTTAATTCAGGGGCGATCGGACAATGAGCAGTTCTTC.

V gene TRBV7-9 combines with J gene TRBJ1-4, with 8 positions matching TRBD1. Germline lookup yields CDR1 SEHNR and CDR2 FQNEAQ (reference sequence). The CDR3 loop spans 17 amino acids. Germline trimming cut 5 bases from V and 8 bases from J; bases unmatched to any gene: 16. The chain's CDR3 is CASSVGTGSGMREKLFF. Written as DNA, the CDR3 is TGTGCCAGCAGCGTTGGGACAGGTTCGGGGATGAGGGAAAAACTGTTTTTT. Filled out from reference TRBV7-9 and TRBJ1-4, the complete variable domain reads DTGVSQNPRHKITKRGQNVTFRCDPISEHNRLYWYRQTLGQGPEFLTYFQNEAQLEKSRLLSDRFSAERPKGSFSTLEIQRTEQGDSAMYLCASSVGTGSGMREKLFFGSGTQLSVL.

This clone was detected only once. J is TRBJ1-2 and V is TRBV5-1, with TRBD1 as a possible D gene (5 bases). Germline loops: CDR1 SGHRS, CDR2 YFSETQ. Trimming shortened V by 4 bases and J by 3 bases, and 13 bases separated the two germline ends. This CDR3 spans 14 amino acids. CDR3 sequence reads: CASSPGGIDYGYTF. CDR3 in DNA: TGCGCCAGCAGCCCCGGGGGGATTGACTATGGCTACACCTTC.

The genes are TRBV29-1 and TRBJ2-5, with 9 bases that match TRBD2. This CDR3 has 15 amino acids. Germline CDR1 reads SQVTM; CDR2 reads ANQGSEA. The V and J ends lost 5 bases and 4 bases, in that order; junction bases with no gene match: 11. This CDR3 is CSVTLIAGVGETQYF. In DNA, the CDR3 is TGCAGCGTTACTCTAATAGCGGGAGTGGGAGAGACCCAGTACTTC. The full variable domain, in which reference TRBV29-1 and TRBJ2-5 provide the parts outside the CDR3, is SAVISQKPSRDICQRGTSLTIQCQVDSQVTMMFWYRQQPGQSLTLIATANQGSEATYESGFVIDKFPISRPNLTFSTLTVSNMSPEDSSIYLCSVTLIAGVGETQYFGPGTRLLVL.

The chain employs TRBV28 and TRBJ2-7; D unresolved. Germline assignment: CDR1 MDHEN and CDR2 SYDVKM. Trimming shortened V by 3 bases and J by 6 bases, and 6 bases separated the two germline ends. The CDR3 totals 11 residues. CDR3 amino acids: CASSFLGEQYF. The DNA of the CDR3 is TGTGCCAGCAGTTTCCTCGGCGAGCAGTACTTC.

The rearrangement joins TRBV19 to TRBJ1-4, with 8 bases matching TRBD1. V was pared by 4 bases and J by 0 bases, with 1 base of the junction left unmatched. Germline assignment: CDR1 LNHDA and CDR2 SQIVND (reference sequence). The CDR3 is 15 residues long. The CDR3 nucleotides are TGTGCCAGTAGTACAGGGGGCGCAACTAATGAAAAACTGTTTTTT. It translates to CASSTGGATNEKLFF.

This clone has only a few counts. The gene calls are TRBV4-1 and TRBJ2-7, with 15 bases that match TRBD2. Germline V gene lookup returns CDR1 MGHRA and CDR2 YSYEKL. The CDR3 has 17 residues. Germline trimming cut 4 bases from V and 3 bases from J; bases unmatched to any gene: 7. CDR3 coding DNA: TGCGCCAGCAGCCCTGGACTAGCGGGAGGGCCAATCTACGAGCAGTACTTC. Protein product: CASSPGLAGGPIYEQYF.

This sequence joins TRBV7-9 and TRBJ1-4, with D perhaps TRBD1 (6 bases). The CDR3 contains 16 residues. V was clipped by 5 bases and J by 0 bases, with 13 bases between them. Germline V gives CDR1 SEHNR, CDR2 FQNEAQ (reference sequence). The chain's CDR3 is CASSPRGDSTNEKLFF. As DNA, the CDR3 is TGTGCCAGCAGCCCCAGGGGTGACTCAACTAATGAAAAACTGTTTTTT.

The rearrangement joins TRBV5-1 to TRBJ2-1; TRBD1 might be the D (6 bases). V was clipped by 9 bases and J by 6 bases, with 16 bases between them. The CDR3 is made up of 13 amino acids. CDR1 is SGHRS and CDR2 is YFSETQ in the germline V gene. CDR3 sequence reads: CATRGGGLNEQFF. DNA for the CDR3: TGCGCCACCAGGGGCGGCGGGCTCAATGAGCAGTTCTTC.

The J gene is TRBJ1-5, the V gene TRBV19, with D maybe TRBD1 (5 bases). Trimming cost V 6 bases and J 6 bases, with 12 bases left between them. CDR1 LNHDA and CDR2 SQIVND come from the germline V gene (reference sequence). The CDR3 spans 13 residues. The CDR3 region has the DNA TGTGCCAGTAGATGGGGGGTGGGTCAGCCCCAGCATTTT. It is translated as CASRWGVGQPQHF.

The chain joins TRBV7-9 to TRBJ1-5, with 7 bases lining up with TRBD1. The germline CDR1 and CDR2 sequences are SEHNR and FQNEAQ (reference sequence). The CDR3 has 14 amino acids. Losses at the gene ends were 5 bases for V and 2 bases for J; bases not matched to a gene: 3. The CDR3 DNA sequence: TGTGCCAGCAGCAGCACAGGGGGCAATCAGCCCCAGCATTTT. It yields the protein CASSSTGGNQPQHF.

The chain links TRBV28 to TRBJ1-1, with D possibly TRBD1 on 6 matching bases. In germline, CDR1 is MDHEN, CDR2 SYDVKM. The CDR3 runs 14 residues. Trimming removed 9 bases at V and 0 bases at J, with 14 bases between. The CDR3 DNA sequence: TGTGCCAGTAGAAACAGGGCCATGAACACTGAAGCTTTCTTT. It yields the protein CASRNRAMNTEAFF.

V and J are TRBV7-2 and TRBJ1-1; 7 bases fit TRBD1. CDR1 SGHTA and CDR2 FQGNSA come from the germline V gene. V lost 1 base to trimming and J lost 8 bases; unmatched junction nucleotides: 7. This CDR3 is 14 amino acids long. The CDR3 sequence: CASSLVRDRKEAFF. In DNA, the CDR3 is TGTGCCAGCAGCTTAGTTAGGGACAGAAAAGAAGCTTTCTTT.